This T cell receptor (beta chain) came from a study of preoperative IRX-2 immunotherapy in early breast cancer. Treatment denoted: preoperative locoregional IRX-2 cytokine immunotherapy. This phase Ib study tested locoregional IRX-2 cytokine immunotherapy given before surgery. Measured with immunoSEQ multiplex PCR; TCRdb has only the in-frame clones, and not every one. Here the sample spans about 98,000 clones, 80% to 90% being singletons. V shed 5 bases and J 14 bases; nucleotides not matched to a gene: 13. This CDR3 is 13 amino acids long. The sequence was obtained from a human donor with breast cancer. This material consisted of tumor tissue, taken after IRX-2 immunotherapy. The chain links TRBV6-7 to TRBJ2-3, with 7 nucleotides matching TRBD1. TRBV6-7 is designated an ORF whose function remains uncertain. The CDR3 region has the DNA TGTGCCAGCAGTGAAGATGGTAGGGGGCGCCTGTATTTT. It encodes CASSEDGRGRLYF.